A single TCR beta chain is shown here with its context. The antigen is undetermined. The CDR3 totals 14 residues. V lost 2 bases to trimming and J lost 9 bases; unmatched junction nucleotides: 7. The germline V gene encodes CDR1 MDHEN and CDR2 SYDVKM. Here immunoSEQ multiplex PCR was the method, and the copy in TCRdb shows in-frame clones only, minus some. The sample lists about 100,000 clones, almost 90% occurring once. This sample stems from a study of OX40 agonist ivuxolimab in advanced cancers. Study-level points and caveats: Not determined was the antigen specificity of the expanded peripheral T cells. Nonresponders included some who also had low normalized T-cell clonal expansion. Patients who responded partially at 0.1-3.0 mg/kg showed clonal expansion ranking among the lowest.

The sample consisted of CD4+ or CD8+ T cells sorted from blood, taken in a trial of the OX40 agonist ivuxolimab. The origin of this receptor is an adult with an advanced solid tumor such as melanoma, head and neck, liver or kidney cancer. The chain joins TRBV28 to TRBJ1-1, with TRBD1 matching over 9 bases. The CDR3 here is CASSLNRGRDKAFF. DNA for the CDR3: TGTGCCAGCAGTTTAAACAGGGGGCGAGACAAAGCTTTCTTT.